A selection of T cell receptor beta chains follows, all from one sample in a study of OX40 agonist ivuxolimab in advanced cancers. Sequencing was performed with immunoSEQ multiplex PCR; in TCRdb, only in-frame clones are kept and a portion is missing. Of tens of thousands of clones listed, 88% are singletons. The input for sequencing was CD4+ or CD8+ T cells sorted from blood, taken in a trial of the OX40 agonist ivuxolimab. The receptors shown here come from an adult with an advanced solid tumor such as melanoma, head and neck, liver or kidney cancer. The CDR3 runs from the conserved cysteine through the conserved F or W. A D gene is named only where the DNA matches it firmly. Only some rows state a clone size, as once, few, many or a class for expanded clones.

cdr3_aa	cdr3_nt	v_call	j_call	clone_size	d_call
CASSSTRTAFSGNTIYF	TGTGCCAGCAGCAGTACCCGGACGGCGTTCTCTGGAAACACCATATATTTT	TRBV7-9	TRBJ1-3	few	-
CASSLDRYEQFF	TGTGCCAGCAGCTTAGATAGGTATGAGCAGTTCTTC	TRBV7-6	TRBJ2-1	few	-
CASSLEAGRYEQYF	TGTGCCAGCAGCTTGGAGGCCGGACGCTACGAGCAGTACTTC	TRBV5-5	TRBJ2-7	-	-
CASSLEDRVGQFF	TGTGCCAGCAGCTTGGAGGACAGGGTAGGCCAGTTCTTC	TRBV7-9	TRBJ2-1	-	TRBD1
CASSTGTGAHNEQFF	TGCGCCAGCAGCACCGGGACAGGGGCCCACAATGAGCAGTTCTTC	TRBV10-1	TRBJ2-1	-	TRBD1
CSARGQFEAFF	TGCAGTGCTAGAGGGCAGTTTGAAGCTTTCTTT	TRBV20-1	TRBJ1-1	once	-
CASSQASGTNTGELFF	TGTGCCAGCTCACAAGCTAGCGGGACGAACACCGGGGAGCTGTTTTTT	TRBV18	TRBJ2-2	-	TRBD2
CAISDLPGQGDGYTF	TGTGCCATCAGTGACCTCCCGGGACAGGGGGACGGCTACACCTTC	TRBV10-3	TRBJ1-2	-	TRBD1
CASSLGGPGNSPLHF	TGTGCCAGCAGCTTGGGGGGCCCCGGTAATTCACCCCTCCACTTT	TRBV5-4	TRBJ1-6	-	-
CASTHFPPNSGANVLTF	TGTGCCAGCACTCACTTCCCCCCAAACTCTGGGGCCAACGTCCTGACTTTC	TRBV18	TRBJ2-6	-	-
CASSLQAEKLFF	TGTGCCAGCAGCCTACAAGCCGAAAAACTGTTTTTT	TRBV7-9	TRBJ1-4	-	-
CASGDRAFTDTQYF	TGTGCCAGTGGGGACAGGGCGTTCACAGATACGCAGTATTTT	TRBV19	TRBJ2-3	-	TRBD1
CASRLVSTDTQYF	TGTGCCAGCAGGCTAGTATCCACAGATACGCAGTATTTT	TRBV6-1	TRBJ2-3	-	-
CASSPYTGMNTEAFF	TGTGCCAGCAGCCCTTACACAGGGATGAACACTGAAGCTTTCTTT	TRBV11-2	TRBJ1-1	-	-
CASSLLAGGPSTGELFF	TGTGCCAGTAGTTTACTAGCGGGAGGGCCTAGCACCGGGGAGCTGTTTTTT	TRBV19	TRBJ2-2	-	TRBD2
CASSQDWAGDASGNTIYF	TGCGCCAGCAGCCAAGACTGGGCAGGAGACGCCTCTGGAAACACCATATATTTT	TRBV4-1	TRBJ1-3	-	-
CASSSPPGTAYEQYF	TGTGCCAGCAGCTCCCCCCCGGGCACAGCCTACGAGCAGTACTTC	TRBV6-1	TRBJ2-7	-	-
CASSQEAGAFYNSPLHF	TGTGCCAGCAGCCAAGAGGCCGGGGCCTTCTATAATTCACCCCTCCACTTT	TRBV4-2	TRBJ1-6	-	-
CASSEHLDRATEAFF	TGTGCCAGCAGTGAACATCTCGACAGGGCCACTGAAGCTTTCTTT	TRBV6-1	TRBJ1-1	-	TRBD1
CASSQEQVEAFF	TGTGCCAGCAGCCAGGAACAAGTCGAAGCTTTCTTT	TRBV7-9	TRBJ1-1	-	-
CASSEAGGRGDTQYF	TGTGCCAGCAGTGAAGCGGGGGGGAGGGGAGATACGCAGTATTTT	TRBV6-1	TRBJ2-3	few	TRBD2
CASSLAWTGGNEQFF	TGTGCCAGCAGCTTGGCCTGGACAGGGGGCAATGAGCAGTTCTTC	TRBV5-4	TRBJ2-1	-	TRBD1
CASSLEGSGTNNPLYNEQFF	TGTGCCAGCAGCTTGGAGGGTAGCGGGACGAACAACCCCCTCTACAATGAGCAGTTCTTC	TRBV5-8	TRBJ2-1	-	TRBD2
CASSSFMEDEKLFF	TGTGCCAGTAGTTCATTCATGGAGGATGAAAAACTGTTTTTT	TRBV19	TRBJ1-4	-	-
CASSGAQGEPQHF	TGTGCCAGCTCAGGGGCACAGGGAGAGCCCCAGCATTTT	TRBV18	TRBJ1-5	-	-
CASSIDRKGGPVQDYEQYF	TGTGCCAGTAGTATAGATCGAAAGGGAGGGCCTGTTCAGGACTACGAGCAGTACTTC	TRBV19	TRBJ2-7	-	TRBD2
CASSERLGNQPQHF	TGTGCCAGCAGTGAAAGGTTGGGGAATCAGCCCCAGCATTTT	TRBV2	TRBJ1-5	-	-
CASSTGQILGTQYF	TGTGCCAGCAGTACTGGACAGATCCTTGGGACCCAGTACTTC	TRBV7-9	TRBJ2-5	-	-
CASSEVDDSYNEQFF	TGTGCCAGCAGTGAGGTGGATGACTCCTACAATGAGCAGTTCTTC	TRBV2	TRBJ2-1	-	-
CASSDPRGGNQPQHF	TGTGCCAGTAGTGATCCCCGGGGTGGCAATCAGCCCCAGCATTTT	TRBV19	TRBJ1-5	-	-
CASSGGSGKSYNEQFF	TGCGCCAGCAGTGGTGGAAGCGGGAAGTCCTACAATGAGCAGTTCTTC	TRBV10-1	TRBJ2-1	-	TRBD2
CASTLTDSNYGYTF	TGCGCCAGTACATTGACAGACTCTAACTATGGCTACACCTTC	TRBV5-1	TRBJ1-2	few	-
CASRREGTEAFF	TGTGCCAGCAGGAGGGAGGGGACTGAAGCTTTCTTT	TRBV2	TRBJ1-1	few	-
CASSLAGGILSNEQFF	TGTGCCAGCAGCTTGGCAGGCGGGATCCTTAGCAATGAGCAGTTCTTC	TRBV5-4	TRBJ2-1	-	-
CASSYNSRSYEQYF	TGTGCCAGCAGTTACAATTCCAGATCCTACGAGCAGTACTTC	TRBV6-6	TRBJ2-7	once	-
CASSVNLASGNTIYF	TGTGCCAGCAGTGTTAATCTCGCCTCTGGAAACACCATATATTTT	TRBV6-5	TRBJ1-3	-	-
CASSLGGLGDTQYF	TGTGCCAGCAGCTTGGGCGGGCTAGGCGATACGCAGTATTTT	TRBV5-5	TRBJ2-3	-	-
CASSLGTGTYYEQYF	TGCGCCAGCAGCCTAGGGACAGGGACTTACTACGAGCAGTACTTC	TRBV4-1	TRBJ2-7	-	TRBD1
CASSFSGSSVGETQYF	TGCGCCAGCAGCTTTAGCGGGAGTTCAGTAGGGGAGACCCAGTACTTC	TRBV5-1	TRBJ2-5	-	TRBD2
CASSLGSGTGGYEQYF	TGCGCCAGCAGCTTGGGTTCCGGGACAGGGGGCTACGAGCAGTACTTC	TRBV5-1	TRBJ2-7	-	TRBD1
CASSLATGGTGELFF	TGTGCCAGCAGCTTAGCGACAGGGGGCACCGGGGAGCTGTTTTTT	TRBV7-3	TRBJ2-2	-	TRBD1
CASSLFSGGGNTIYF	TGTGCCAGCAGCTTGTTTTCAGGGGGTGGAAACACCATATATTTT	TRBV5-6	TRBJ1-3	-	TRBD1
CATSRVILSFDNEQFF	TGTGCCACCAGCAGAGTGATCCTCAGCTTCGACAATGAGCAGTTCTTC	TRBV15	TRBJ2-1	-	-
CASSGTSEPGDTQYF	TGTGCCAGCAGCGGGACTAGCGAGCCTGGGGATACGCAGTATTTT	TRBV6-4	TRBJ2-3	-	TRBD2
CASSQDQLAGVAVEQFF	TGCGCCAGCAGCCAAGATCAGCTAGCGGGAGTCGCCGTTGAGCAGTTCTTC	TRBV4-1	TRBJ2-1	-	TRBD2